This T cell receptor beta chain was sequenced in a study of early T cells in non-severe SARS-CoV-2 infection. Study at large: Sequenced material consisted of bulk RNA (from unsorted whole blood), and chains were unpaired. Findings and caveats of the study: The VDJdb matching leaned toward anti-spike CD8 responses and overlooked private and CD4 specificities.

This CDR3 is built from 13 residues. The germline CDR1 and CDR2 sequences are SQVTM and ANQGSEA. Trimming at V came to 6 bases and at J to 3 bases, leaving 7 bases not matched to a gene. The library protocol tagged individual cDNA molecules with unique molecular identifiers. TCRdb independently ran MiXCR on the 5' RACE reads; one entry per CDR3 protein. The data contain roughly 64,000 distinct CDR3 sequences, approximately 14% of them singletons. This clonotype came up a few times. Its antigen is not identified. The sequencing input was whole blood. This chain connects TRBV29-1 to TRBJ2-5, with 7 bases matching TRBD1. The TCR was taken from an adult who was a healthcare worker with PCR-confirmed SARS-CoV-2 infection or an uninfected control (not recorded which). This CDR3 reads CSVGQTLEETQYF. CDR3 nucleotides: TGCAGCGTGGGACAGACATTAGAAGAGACCCAGTACTTC.